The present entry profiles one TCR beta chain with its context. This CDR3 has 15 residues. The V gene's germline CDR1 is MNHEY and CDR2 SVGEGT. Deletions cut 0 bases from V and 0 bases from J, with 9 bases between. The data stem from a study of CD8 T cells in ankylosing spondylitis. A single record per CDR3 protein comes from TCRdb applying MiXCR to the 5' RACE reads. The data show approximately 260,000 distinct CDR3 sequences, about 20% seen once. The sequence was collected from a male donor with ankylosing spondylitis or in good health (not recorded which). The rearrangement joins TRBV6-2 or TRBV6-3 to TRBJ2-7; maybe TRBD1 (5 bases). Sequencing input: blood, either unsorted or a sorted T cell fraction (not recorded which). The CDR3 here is CASSYSFRASYEQYF. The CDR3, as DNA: TGTGCCAGCAGTTACTCGTTCAGGGCCTCCTACGAGCAGTACTTC.